The rows below give T cell receptor beta chains drawn from one sample of a study of regulatory T cells in long-lasting Graves disease. TCRdb re-called the multiplex PCR reads through MiXCR, storing one row per CDR3 protein. The sample contains approximately 440,000 distinct CDR3 sequences, around 15% of which appear only once. This sample was also put to use in a study of T cells in Graves' hyperthyroidism and ophthalmopathy.

Here the sequenced sample was peripheral blood mononuclear cells (PBMCs), taken at new diagnosis, from a patient treated with antithyroid drugs. The receptors derive from a man between 40 and 49 years old with Graves disease. Both conserved end residues are trimmed from each CDR3. Not every row has a clone size; where given, it reads once, few, many or a size class.

size	V	CDR3
many	TRBV2	ASHQETSIGELF
many	TRBV5-1	ASSSPGQGINEQF
many	TRBV18	ASSRRQAYQETQY
many	TRBV5-1	ASSSQPPPDTQY
many	TRBV5-1	ASSSLTGGNTGELF
many	TRBV27	ASSTIGAGGPNEQF
many	TRBV10-3	AISESAASGTGGTDTQY
-	TRBV20-1	SARRLGTSGLNTGELF
many	TRBV18	ASSPTGLERAKNIQY
-	TRBV19	ASSMGGRGYQPQH
many	TRBV12-3/TRBV12-4	ASSSSGGKEMPQH
many	TRBV24-1	ATSDDPGYEQF
-	TRBV6-2/TRBV6-3	ASSESANTEAF
few	TRBV5-1	ASSLVGDINYGYT
-	TRBV5-6	ASSLDLAAVRDEQF
many	TRBV10-3	AISESGDTQY
many	TRBV28	ASSYPRGRLGNEQF
few	TRBV14	ASSQDRAWGTQY
few	TRBV19	ASRPRDLEAF
many	TRBV2	ASRGINSPLH
many	TRBV10-1	ASSESTANTQY
few	TRBV19	ASSSFEQGSQPQH
many	TRBV29-1	SVEDYGSLSYNEQF
few	TRBV2	ASSERAEGLF
many	TRBV2	ASSEMAGERNEQF
many	TRBV30	AWMGSFLNSPLH
many	TRBV6-5	ASSYSGQGNYEQY
many	TRBV15	ATSRVGTSGETQY
many	TRBV7-8	ASSISHQENTEAF
few	TRBV3-1	ASSHRAPYGYT
many	TRBV5-6	ASSLEGGMVTEAF
many	TRBV20-1	SAIPRQRLFQNTEAF
-	TRBV19	ASRTDSGFIGELF
many	TRBV14	ASSPRDRGPLPMREQY
many	TRBV12-3/TRBV12-4	ATGQGHSPLH
many	TRBV5-6	ASSLGVGGNGEAF
few	TRBV20-1	SAEGSNYGYT
-	TRBV5-4	ASSNSGRYEQF
many	TRBV6-4	ASSADTNTEAF
-	TRBV6-2/TRBV6-3	AGSFGLAGVYEQY
few	TRBV5-4	ASSLGGTAYNEQF
many	TRBV7-2	ASSQSEANYGYT
many	TRBV10-3	AISGLAGEGETQY
few	TRBV6-1	ASSSPSTEAF
many	TRBV12-3/TRBV12-4	ASSLRREAAHNEQF
many	TRBV12-3/TRBV12-4	ASSFGAYGYT
many	TRBV15	ATSSLRADEQY
many	TRBV12-3/TRBV12-4	ASTEDGNEQY
few	TRBV9	ASSATPGRRGEDTQY
many	TRBV28	ASSFRVILNEQF
-	TRBV24-1	ATSESASNTGELF
many	TRBV11-2	ASSLSGGEQY
many	TRBV11-2	ASSLMQVLSTGELF